The 2 T cell receptor beta chains presented below share a single source sample, sequenced in a study of CD8+ T cells in alopecia areata. This sample's treatment: oral pan-JAK inhibitor, 5-10 mg twice daily. It was cDNA, reverse transcribed from extracted RNA, that served as the sequencing template. Data came from immunoSEQ multiplex PCR; TCRdb stores just in-frame clones and leaves some out. The data show about 190,000 clones, with 50% to 60% seen just once and approximately 0.7% held by the top ten. The sequenced sample was CD4+ T cells sorted from blood, obtained at week 4, from a patient treated with tofacitinib. All receptors derive from a human donor with alopecia areata.

This clone was counted only a few times. This chain links TRBV18 with TRBJ1-1, with D hard to call. V lost 2 bases, J lost 1 base, and 2 bases lay in between. Germline CDR1 is KGHSH and CDR2 is LQKENI. This CDR3 is built from 12 residues. The CDR3 DNA reads as TGTGCCAGCTCACCAACGAACACTGAAGCTTTCTTT. It encodes CASSPTNTEAFF.

J is TRBJ1-5 and V is TRBV7-2; tentatively, D is TRBD1 (5 bases). The CDR3 length is 13 residues. Trimming removed 5 bases from V and 2 bases from J, with 7 bases in between. The germline CDR1 and CDR2 sequences are SGHTA and FQGNSA. CDR3 loop: CASSGHGNQPQHF. In DNA, the CDR3 is TGTGCCAGCAGCGGACACGGCAATCAGCCCCAGCATTTT.